This TCR beta chain was retrieved from a study of radiation and T cells in renal cell carcinoma. This table comes from immunoSEQ multiplex PCR, and its TCRdb copy is limited to in-frame clones, with some not included. The sample lists 40,000 to 50,000 clones; around four fifths were seen once. V lost 10 bases, J lost 4 bases, and 8 bases stayed unmatched. Germline V CDR1 and CDR2: MNHEY, SVGAGI. The length of the CDR3 is 14 residues. The time point here: blood 4 weeks post-SBRT, at nephrectomy. Sample treatment: 15 Gy SBRT to primary tumor, nephrectomy 4 weeks later. Nephrectomy followed 15 Gy stereotactic body radiation by 4 weeks. Blood was sampled at baseline, 2 weeks and 4 weeks after SBRT.

The sequence was obtained from a woman between 65 and 79 years old with renal cell carcinoma. The rearrangement joins TRBV6-5 to TRBJ2-5, with 11 bases identical to TRBD1. This material consisted of blood, taken from a patient whose treatment included radiotherapy and nephrectomy. The CDR3 DNA follows: TGTGCCATGAGAAGGACAGGGGGCGTAGAGACCCAGTACTTC. Translating gives CAMRRTGGVETQYF.